This T cell receptor (beta chain) came from a study of HIV-infected patients and healthy controls (dated by TCRdb to 2013 to 2016). Broadly, across the study: The question the study tested was whether immune perturbation and reconstitution could be captured by deep TCR repertoire sequencing of small blood samples from HIV patients. Overall study outcomes, separate from this receptor: The dynamics of distinct T-cell subpopulations could not be separated, and sequencing depth was restricted, because whole blood was used. During therapy, a significant decrease in frequency was seen for HIV-associated CDR3s, whereas no significant change was found for CMV-associated CDR3s, although most of them became more frequent. MAIT cell alpha-chain CDR3s were found at high frequency in healthy controls but were severely depleted in HIV+ repertoires. Healthy control repertoires showed roughly threefold more distinct CDR3s and higher Shannon diversity than untreated HIV+ repertoires. A major limit on how widely the findings apply, in the view of the authors, was that only sixteen HIV-infected individuals were processed. In the samples, alpha-beta chain pairing was left undetermined. Both the Jaccard index and the count of highly shared sequences showed that healthy controls shared more CDR3s between individuals than HIV+ patients did. Compared with controls, HIV-infected patients showed significantly different mean usage of eight alpha and eight beta V genes. Size-matched repertoire data did not replicate the apparent post-therapy recovery of the Gini index in HIV-infected patients. Rare events from HIV-infected data received too much weight under size-matching, and comparisons were complicated by unequal numbers of distinct sequences between patients and controls. HLA typing of donors was not performed in the study. Significantly higher mean Gini indices were seen in HIV-infected repertoires than in controls, possibly reflecting oligoclonality. The observed differences in diversity could not be explained by the slight differences in age and sex profiles between the study cohorts.

Since whole blood was used without any cell fractionation, the repertoire reflected all peripheral T cells in unsorted form. As controls, around 11 uninfected healthy donors were sampled, and several of those donors gave samples twice, about 3 months apart. An approximately 2.6 ml sample of peripheral blood was drawn into Tempus tubes for RNA extraction. Residual genomic DNA was removed with the TURBO-DNase kit and globin mRNA was depleted with GLOBINclear. This clonotype was recorded many times. This clone's antigen is unknown. No qualities accompany the bases; no much larger clone lies one base away. Roughly 510 ng RNA was reverse transcribed with SuperScript III using primers against the alpha and beta constant regions. Separate libraries for the alpha and beta chains were generated through chain-specific third strand synthesis that incorporated multiplexing indices. The protocol used a single primer pair to amplify all rearrangements within a chain, which avoided primer bias, and attached molecular barcodes to each cDNA molecule. Purified cDNA was ligated with T4 RNA Ligase 1 onto a 5' RACE adapter bearing a random hexamer and the SP2 sequencing primer site. With slow temperature ramps used to favor optimal annealing, second strand synthesis was primed from the SP2 site with Phusion polymerase. Two random hexamer sequences, both added before amplification and joined together, made up the 12-nucleotide barcode of each molecule. P5 and P7 adapter elements plus a second index were added in a short first PCR, which was followed by an approximately 23-cycle amplification PCR with P5s and P7 primers. A total of about 27 PCR cycles were applied to the libraries, which were quantified on a Qubit, sized on a Bioanalyzer, and diluted to 4 to 4.5 nM. Normalized libraries were sequenced on an Illumina MiSeq with 2 x 250 paired-end kits. MinElute columns were the means by which the reverse transcription reactions were cleaned up, and the reactions were eluted into approximately 10 ul Tris-Cl. A 1:1 ratio of AMPure XP beads was used to clean the adapter ligations after they had run for about 23 hours at 16 degrees C. Regarding the original processing steps: A modified Decombinator processed the demultiplexed FASTQ files and output V, J, insert and barcode information. Any sequence that shared a barcode yet differed from the dominant sequence was discarded as an error, and the number of original cDNA molecules was estimated by counting barcodes clustered at Levenshtein distance 3. The R packages ineq, vegan, igraph and RCytoscape were used for downstream analyses, together with IMGT nomenclature and CDR3 definitions. V gene usage was calculated across distinct sequences, with every TCR tallied a single time to avoid skew from clonal expansion. Within a donor, similarity networks joined unique CDR3 amino acid sequences in every case where two of them were separated by a single Levenshtein edit. Published HIV-specific CDR3s (around 90 alpha, roughly 690 beta) and CMV-specific CDR3s (more than 12 alpha, around 250 beta) were compiled and searched for in the repertoires. Random subsampling to size-matched repertoires showed patients' decreased diversity was not caused by their lower sequence numbers. Starting from the raw public reads, TCRdb applied fastp trimming at Q25, assembled clones with MiXCR and retained in-frame beta chains. Rows are unified per CDR3 protein, each entry keeping the most common DNA and genes. It is TCRdb's table, rather than the study itself, that gives the V and J calls and clone size. The sample table shows 15,000 to 20,000 distinct CDR3 sequences, and approximately 8.3% are seen once. Together, the top ten hold under 8.5% of the sample.

The CDR3, from cysteine to phenylalanine, totals 15 residues. The read is trimmed to its CDR3 DNA, 45 bases read in frame from base 1. From the germline V gene, CDR1 is ENHRY and CDR2 is SYGVKD. For this chain, trimming is 7 bases at the V end and 3 bases at the J end, and the number of junction bases without a gene match is 10. This TCR derives from an adult in good health. Sequenced: blood. The rearranged chain carries TRBV10-3 and TRBJ2-7, with TRBD1 identical over 9 junction bases. DNA sequence: TGTGCCATCACTCCGGGACAGGGCAATCTCTACGAGCAGTACTTC. Translated, this is CAITPGQGNLYEQYF.